This paragraph reports one TCR beta chain. Some clones are missing from TCRdb's copy, which holds only in-frame ones; the method was immunoSEQ multiplex PCR. Here the sample spans about 300,000 clones, around nine tenths being singletons. The data belong to a study of blood T cell repertoires in COVID-19. Across the study: T cells, B-cell-depleted T cells, or PBMCs supplied cDNA or gDNA.

The ends were cut back, 2 bases at V and 8 bases at J, with 9 bases in the middle. The germline CDR1 and CDR2 sequences are MNHEY and SVGEGT. This CDR3 region has 12 residues. The source is a man between 65 and 79 years old with acute or convalescent COVID-19. Sequenced input: peripheral blood. The chain is built from TRBV6-2 or TRBV6-3 and TRBJ1-2; no definite D call. CDR3 coding DNA: TGTGCCAGCAGTTACCGCGGAGAGGGCTACACCTTC. Translating it yields CASSYRGEGYTF.